This T cell receptor beta chain was documented in a study of cytomegalovirus exposure and HLA in healthy donors. Germline values: CDR1 SQVTM, CDR2 ANQGSEA. Trimming cost V 6 bases and J 0 bases; bases outside gene matches: 11. This CDR3 is 15 amino acids long. As for the donors, each was a healthy bone marrow donor. This PCR relied on a set of 60 Vbeta primers and 13 Jbeta primers. Profiled with immunoSEQ multiplex PCR; TCRdb holds only in-frame clones, not every one. The table has under 95,000 clones, roughly 74% seen once. Sequenced: PBMCs. The J gene is TRBJ2-7, the V gene TRBV29-1, with 7 bases identical to TRBD2. This TCR was sampled from a man between 40 and 49 years old in good health and CMV-seronegative. The CDR3 DNA reads TGCAGCGTCGATCTAGCGGACTCACCCTCCTACGAGCAGTACTTC. This gives the protein CSVDLADSPSYEQYF.